The rows below give T cell receptor beta chains drawn from one sample of a study of T cell changes during pregnancy in multiple sclerosis. Using immunoSEQ multiplex PCR, the repertoire was profiled, and TCRdb retains in-frame clones only, with some absent. The repertoire holds approximately 71,000 clones, around nine tenths seen once, with 1.2% in the top ten. The sequenced sample was peripheral blood, obtained in the third trimester of pregnancy. The source of these receptors is a female donor with multiple sclerosis, enrolled in a pregnancy study. Both conserved end residues are part of each CDR3. Clone size, where shown, is once, few, many, or a class for clones that have expanded.

CDR3aa: CASSPIGGISSNQPQHF
abundance: -
j_gene: TRBJ1-5
v_gene: TRBV27

CDR3aa: CASKDRALRPQHF
abundance: -
j_gene: TRBJ1-5
v_gene: TRBV2

CDR3aa: CASSELEGGPQHF
abundance: -
j_gene: TRBJ1-5
v_gene: TRBV6-1

CDR3aa: CASSLLDRSGNTIYF
abundance: -
j_gene: TRBJ1-3
v_gene: TRBV19

CDR3aa: CASSFAANTEAFF
abundance: once
j_gene: TRBJ1-1
v_gene: TRBV5-4

CDR3aa: CASSLSSGRAVSETQYF
abundance: -
j_gene: TRBJ2-5
v_gene: TRBV27

CDR3aa: CASSRGQGSEKLFF
abundance: -
j_gene: TRBJ1-4
v_gene: TRBV18

CDR3aa: CASSPPLPEVEQYF
abundance: -
j_gene: TRBJ2-5
v_gene: TRBV18

CDR3aa: CASSPPGGYYNEQFF
abundance: -
j_gene: TRBJ2-1
v_gene: TRBV18

CDR3aa: CASSLRGGTNYGYTF
abundance: -
j_gene: TRBJ1-2
v_gene: TRBV9

CDR3aa: CASSPGTGREKLFF
abundance: -
j_gene: TRBJ1-4
v_gene: TRBV6-5

CDR3aa: CASSVHLINTEAFF
abundance: -
j_gene: TRBJ1-1
v_gene: TRBV9

CDR3aa: CASSITGVVYGYTF
abundance: -
j_gene: TRBJ1-2
v_gene: TRBV19

CDR3aa: CASSLGHLSTEAFF
abundance: -
j_gene: TRBJ1-1
v_gene: TRBV5-1

CDR3aa: CASSGTGLGYTF
abundance: -
j_gene: TRBJ1-2
v_gene: TRBV10-1

CDR3aa: CASGRGNEKLFF
abundance: -
j_gene: TRBJ1-4
v_gene: TRBV6-5

CDR3aa: CASSFPSTGGTGELFF
abundance: -
j_gene: TRBJ2-2
v_gene: TRBV27

CDR3aa: CASSPDGEFGYTF
abundance: -
j_gene: TRBJ1-2
v_gene: TRBV18

CDR3aa: CASSEEYGTDTQYF
abundance: -
j_gene: TRBJ2-3
v_gene: TRBV6-4

CDR3aa: CAWSPGTLGNTIYF
abundance: -
j_gene: TRBJ1-3
v_gene: TRBV30

CDR3aa: CASSPLEAQQFF
abundance: -
j_gene: TRBJ2-1
v_gene: TRBV7-9

CDR3aa: CASSWEGVRVEQYF
abundance: -
j_gene: TRBJ2-7
v_gene: TRBV11-2

CDR3aa: CASHKQGGTGEQYF
abundance: -
j_gene: TRBJ2-7
v_gene: TRBV27

CDR3aa: CASSVATGGTGELFF
abundance: -
j_gene: TRBJ2-2
v_gene: TRBV6-1

CDR3aa: CASSVAEDYEQYF
abundance: -
j_gene: TRBJ2-7
v_gene: TRBV9

CDR3aa: CASSDSLRGQGTRGGELFF
abundance: -
j_gene: TRBJ2-2
v_gene: TRBV6-4

CDR3aa: CASSEKEVTEAFF
abundance: few
j_gene: TRBJ1-1
v_gene: TRBV6-1

CDR3aa: CASRQQGSGNTIYF
abundance: -
j_gene: TRBJ1-3
v_gene: TRBV27

CDR3aa: CASRAGQVYGYTF
abundance: -
j_gene: TRBJ1-2
v_gene: TRBV2

CDR3aa: CASSEQGVIADTQYF
abundance: -
j_gene: TRBJ2-3
v_gene: TRBV6-1

CDR3aa: CASRRIAGGSTGELFF
abundance: -
j_gene: TRBJ2-2
v_gene: TRBV11-2

CDR3aa: CASSSLGGGPYNEQFF
abundance: few
j_gene: TRBJ2-1
v_gene: TRBV13

CDR3aa: CASGETGMGYEQYF
abundance: -
j_gene: TRBJ2-7
v_gene: TRBV6-1

CDR3aa: CASSSSPGTIYEQYF
abundance: -
j_gene: TRBJ2-7
v_gene: TRBV7-2

CDR3aa: CASSQEAQLNTEAFF
abundance: few
j_gene: TRBJ1-1
v_gene: TRBV4-2

CDR3aa: CASSTGKNTEAFF
abundance: -
j_gene: TRBJ1-1
v_gene: TRBV27

CDR3aa: CASSLDGSASNQFF
abundance: -
j_gene: TRBJ2-1
v_gene: TRBV9

CDR3aa: CASSLAAGAHEQYF
abundance: once
j_gene: TRBJ2-7
v_gene: TRBV7-2

CDR3aa: CASSKGLAGIQTQYF
abundance: -
j_gene: TRBJ2-5
v_gene: TRBV18

CDR3aa: CASSSRVGGAETQYF
abundance: -
j_gene: TRBJ2-5
v_gene: TRBV28

CDR3aa: CASSLVFAEAFF
abundance: -
j_gene: TRBJ1-1
v_gene: TRBV7-9

CDR3aa: CASKIAGVGNEQFF
abundance: few
j_gene: TRBJ2-1
v_gene: TRBV11-3

CDR3aa: CSVLGQGDTEAFF
abundance: -
j_gene: TRBJ1-1
v_gene: TRBV29-1

CDR3aa: CASSFRGLRGNTIYF
abundance: once
j_gene: TRBJ1-3
v_gene: TRBV7-2

CDR3aa: CASSLVLAENNEQFF
abundance: -
j_gene: TRBJ2-1
v_gene: TRBV5-1